This T cell receptor (beta chain) was captured in a study of T cell responses to AZD1222 COVID-19 vaccine. Study outcomes and limitations: The CD4 TCRs associated with vaccination extended across spike and predominated at 160-218 and 743-854. Females made up more of the donors, who were largely white British, and clonal diversity may have come out too low.

Sequencing was performed with immunoSEQ multiplex PCR; in TCRdb, only in-frame clones are kept and a portion is missing. The data show 150,000 to 200,000 clones, with 90% to 95% seen just once and over 4.5% held by the top ten. Pooling covered second doses at about 4 or about 12 weeks. The CDR3 runs to 16 residues. Germline loops: CDR1 SGHVS, CDR2 FQNEAQ. V was clipped by 5 bases and J by 5 bases; unmatched bases: 11. For this clone: Its cognate antigen is unknown.

The chain joins TRBV7-8 to TRBJ2-7, with 11 bases that match TRBD1. This TCR was sampled from an adult who received the AZD1222 COVID-19 vaccine. This sample comprised peripheral blood, obtained 28 days after the second AZD1222 dose. CDR3 DNA: TGTGCCAGCAGCCCTAGGACTGGGACAGGGGGTCACGAGCAGTACTTC. This codes for CASSPRTGTGGHEQYF.